These 14 T cell receptor beta chains originate from one sample sequenced in a study of vaccination and CD4 T cells after COVID-19. Their target antigens are unknown. The treatment was: approximately nine-day PBMC culture with coronavirus spike peptide pools or control peptides (ViraFEST assay). Researchers used the Oncomine TCR Beta short-read assay to sequence DNA from cultured CD4+ T cells. In TCRdb, the PCR reads were re-called with MiXCR into one record per CDR3 protein. The data show roughly 9,900 distinct CDR3 sequences, 51% seen once. The sequenced sample consisted of CD4+ T cells from blood, cultured in vitro. These receptors were taken from a human donor who had recovered from COVID-19.

This clonotype was counted a few times. The chain recombines TRBV20-1 with TRBJ1-5, with TRBD1 as a possible D gene (6 bases). CDR1 and CDR2 (germline): DFQATT, SNEGSKA (reference sequence). Between the trimmed V and J ends, which lost 4 bases and 6 bases, there was a span of 10 bases. CDR3 length: 12 residues. In nucleotides, the CDR3 is TGCAGTGCTACCGAGGGGGGTCAGCCCCAGCATTTT. This translates into CSATEGGQPQHF.

In the case of this clonotype: A much larger clone differs by one base, so this may be a read error. The chain is built from TRBV6-1 and TRBJ1-2, with D uncertain. The CDR3 length is 11 residues. CDR1 and CDR2 from the germline V gene are MNHNS and SASEGT. The CDR3 nucleotides read TGTGCCACCTTGGGAGTCTATGACTACACCTTC. This encodes CATLGVYDYTF.

The chain has TRBV7-7 and TRBJ2-3, with D unresolved. There are 12 residues in the CDR3. Trimming cost V 6 bases and J 8 bases, with 12 bases left between them. The germline CDR1 and CDR2 sequences are SSHAT and FNYEAQ (reference sequence). As DNA, the CDR3 is TGTGCCAGCAGTTCCTTCCTCGGTACGCAGTATTTT. It is translated as CASSSFLGTQYF.

This clonotype was counted a few times. The chain has TRBV7-2 and TRBJ2-7; TRBD1 matches at 8 bases. The CDR3 consists of 14 residues. V shed 6 bases, J shed 7 bases, and the junction held 11 bases outside the gene matches. Per germline, CDR1 SGHTA and CDR2 FQGNSA. CDR3 region: CASRSGQGLGEQYF. The CDR3 bases are TGTGCCAGCAGGTCAGGACAGGGCTTGGGAGAGCAGTACTTC.

The chain uses TRBV20-1 and TRBJ2-1; the D gene is possibly TRBD1 (6 bases). Germline CDR1 DFQATT, CDR2 SNEGSKA (reference sequence). The CDR3 contains 18 residues. Deletions cut 2 bases from V and 2 bases from J, with 22 bases between. The CDR3 is CSARSFRLQQGPYNEQFF. The CDR3 bases are TGCAGTGCTAGATCTTTCAGACTTCAGCAGGGGCCCTACAATGAGCAGTTCTTC.

The chain links TRBV2 to TRBJ1-6; D unclear. The CDR3 spans 15 residues. V was cut by 4 bases and J by 5 bases, with 12 bases left in between. In germline, CDR1 is SNHLY, CDR2 FYNNEI. The CDR3 coding sequence is TGTGCCAGCAGTGTTCAACCCGCTAATAATTCACCCCTCCACTTT. It yields the protein CASSVQPANNSPLHF.

The chain couples TRBV11-2 to TRBJ1-1; 7 nucleotides align to TRBD1. There are 14 residues in the CDR3. The germline CDR1 and CDR2 sequences are SGHAT and FQNNGV. With V trimmed by 7 bases and J by 7 bases, 12 bases remained unmatched. The CDR3: CASTDVRGRGEAFF. CDR3 in DNA: TGTGCCAGCACCGATGTGAGGGGGCGGGGTGAAGCTTTCTTT.

The chain is built from TRBV20-1 and TRBJ1-5; D gene ambiguous. Germline values: CDR1 DFQATT, CDR2 SNEGSKA (reference sequence). The CDR3 contains 14 residues. V was pared by 3 bases and J by 5 bases, with 14 bases between. DNA for the CDR3: TGCAGTGCTAGTAACTCGCGTAGGGATCAGCCCCAGCATTTT. It yields the protein CSASNSRRDQPQHF.

This clonotype was seen a handful of times. The V and J genes are TRBV7-9 and TRBJ1-2; unclear D gene. V lost 5 bases and J lost 4, with 5 bases in between. Germline V gene sequence: CDR1 SEHNR, CDR2 FQNEAQ (reference sequence). This CDR3 comprises 11 residues. DNA for the CDR3: TGTGCCAGCAGCGGACCCTATGGCTACACCTTC. Its protein product is CASSGPYGYTF.

The CDR3 loop reads CASSLEVLLDTQYF. The CDR3 region has the DNA TGTGCCAGCAGCTTGGAGGTCCTCTTAGATACGCAGTATTTT. This chain joins TRBV5-4 and TRBJ2-3, with D unclear. Germline lookup yields CDR1 SGHNT and CDR2 YYREEE (reference sequence). V was clipped by 0 bases and J by 5 bases, with 10 bases between them. This CDR3 comprises 14 residues.

The chain has TRBV20-1 and TRBJ1-1, with D possibly TRBD1 on 5 matching bases. Trimming pared 3 bases from V and 5 bases from J, leaving 10 bases between. The CDR3 spans 12 residues. Germline V CDR1 and CDR2: DFQATT, SNEGSKA (reference sequence). The CDR3 DNA follows: TGCAGTGCTAGCCGGGGGGGAACTGAAGCTTTCTTT. Protein: CSASRGGTEAFF.

This rearrangement joins TRBV5-1 to TRBJ2-3, with 12 bases identical to TRBD2. Germline loops: CDR1 SGHRS, CDR2 YFSETQ. The CDR3 is 16 residues long. V lost 4 bases to trimming and J lost 1 base; unmatched junction nucleotides: 4. The CDR3 bases are TGCGCCAGCAGCCTAAGGACTAGCGGGGGCACAGATACGCAGTATTTT. It encodes CASSLRTSGGTDTQYF.

This chain connects TRBV12-3 or TRBV12-4 to TRBJ1-5; possibly TRBD1 for D (5 bases). The CDR3 is 16 amino acids. The V end lost 2 bases, the J end lost 6 bases, and 17 bases lay between the germline ends. CDR3 DNA sequence: TGTGCCAGCAGTTTACGGAGGGGAACGTACGGTCAGCCCCAGCATTTT. This codes for CASSLRRGTYGQPQHF.

This clonotype was seen only a few times. The V and J genes are TRBV2 and TRBJ1-2; possibly TRBD1 for D (5 bases). The CDR3 is 13 residues long. The V end was cut by 11 bases, the J end by 4 bases, with 17 bases between. Germline V CDR1 and CDR2: SNHLY, FYNNEI. CDR3 DNA sequence: TGTGCCGGACAAGCCGGAGTTCCCTATGGCTACACCTTC. Its translation is CAGQAGVPYGYTF.